Following are 22 T cell receptor beta chains from one sample sequenced in a study of OX40 agonist ivuxolimab in advanced cancers. TCRdb's table, derived via immunoSEQ multiplex PCR, lists solely in-frame clones and lacks some. The table has over 60,000 clones, 80% to 90% seen once. Sample: CD4+ or CD8+ T cells sorted from blood, taken in a trial of the OX40 agonist ivuxolimab. These TCRs come from an adult with an advanced solid tumor such as melanoma, head and neck, liver or kidney cancer.

The chain is built from TRBV7-8 and TRBJ2-2, with TRBD1 identical over 7 bases. Germline lookup yields CDR1 SGHVS and CDR2 FQNEAQ. Trimming cost V 2 bases and J 7 bases; bases outside gene matches: 7. The CDR3 is 15 amino acids. CDR3 sequence (DNA): TGTGCCAGCAGCTTAAACCAGGGGGTGAGCGGGGAGCTGTTTTTT. It specifies CASSLNQGVSGELFF.

V is TRBV7-3 and J is TRBJ2-1; the match to TRBD2 covers 9 bases. Germline V CDR1 and CDR2: SGHTA, FQGTGA. The CDR3 is made up of 15 amino acids. Trimming cost V 2 bases and J 7 bases; bases outside gene matches: 6. CDR3: CASSLQAGGPNEQFF. In DNA, the CDR3 is TGTGCCAGCAGCTTACAAGCGGGAGGTCCAAATGAGCAGTTCTTC. The variable domain in full, completed from reference TRBV7-3 and TRBJ2-1, reads GAGVSQTPSNKVTEKGKYVELRCDPISGHTALYWYRQSLGQGPEFLIYFQGTGAADDSGLPNDRFFAVRPEGSVSTLKIQRTERGDSAVYLCASSLQAGGPNEQFFGPGTRLTVL.

The rearrangement joins TRBV5-1 to TRBJ1-3; TRBD1 matches 7 bases. The germline V gene has CDR1 SGHRS and CDR2 YFSETQ. Germline trimming cut 5 bases from V and 0 bases from J; bases unmatched to any gene: 5. This CDR3 has 15 amino acids. Here the CDR3 reads CASSEDRSSGNTIYF. DNA of the CDR3: TGCGCCAGCAGTGAGGACAGGAGCTCTGGAAACACCATATATTTT.

This chain joins TRBV27 and TRBJ1-5; TRBD1 matches 8 bases. Germline lookup yields CDR1 MNHEY and CDR2 SMNVEV (reference sequence). The CDR3 covers 15 residues. V trimming: 4 bases; J trimming: 3 bases; junction bases outside the gene matches: 5. The DNA of the CDR3 is TGTGCCAGCAGTTCATACAGGGGGGCCAATCAGCCCCAGCATTTT. Amino acids: CASSSYRGANQPQHF.

This clone was found once. The V call is TRBV29-1, the J call TRBJ2-3, with 9 bases matching TRBD2. After removal of 7 bases from V and 2 bases from J, the junction contained 4 bases not matched to a gene. CDR3 length: 13 residues. Germline CDR1 SQVTM, CDR2 ANQGSEA. Here the CDR3 reads CSGSGRSTDTQYF. The DNA for the CDR3 is TGCAGCGGGAGCGGGAGGTCCACAGATACGCAGTATTTT.

The chain couples TRBV5-4 to TRBJ2-1, with 7 bases aligning to TRBD2. This CDR3 has 15 residues. Germline values: CDR1 SGHNT, CDR2 YYREEE (reference sequence). V was clipped by 5 bases and J by 4 bases; unmatched bases: 9. The CDR3 region is CASRPSSGTYNEQFF. For the CDR3, the DNA is TGTGCCAGCAGACCTTCTAGCGGCACTTACAATGAGCAGTTCTTC.

V is TRBV5-1 and J is TRBJ2-2; tentatively, D is TRBD1 (5 bases). The germline V gene has CDR1 SGHRS and CDR2 YFSETQ. The CDR3 spans 15 residues. V dropped 2 bases and J dropped 0 bases, with 8 bases sitting between them. Here the CDR3 reads CASSFYRSNTGELFF. The DNA for the CDR3 is TGCGCCAGCAGCTTTTACAGGTCGAACACCGGGGAGCTGTTTTTT.

The rearrangement links TRBV6-5 to TRBJ2-1, with D uncertain. The germline CDR1 and CDR2 sequences are MNHEY and SVGAGI. The germline V and J ends were trimmed by 0 bases and 4 bases, with 7 bases remaining between them. CDR3 length: 14 residues. Here the CDR3 DNA reads TGTGCCAGCAGTTACTCGAGAGGATACAATGAGCAGTTCTTC. Translating gives CASSYSRGYNEQFF.

The chain combines TRBV5-6 with TRBJ2-7, with D possibly matching TRBD1 (6 bases). The germline CDR1 and CDR2 sequences are SGHDT and YYEEEE. The CDR3 is 15 residues long. V lost 5 bases and J 5 bases, leaving 20 bases between the germline ends. The DNA of the CDR3 is TGTGCCAGCAGACCACCGGGCAGGGGTGGGGACGAGCAGTACTTC. Translated: CASRPPGRGGDEQYF. The full variable domain, completed using reference TRBV5-6 and TRBJ2-7, is DAGVTQSPTHLIKTRGQQVTLRCSPKSGHDTVSWYQQALGQGPQFIFQYYEEEERQRGNFPDRFSGHQFPNYSSELNVNALLLGDSALYLCASRPPGRGGDEQYFGPGTRLTVT.

The V call is TRBV5-1, the J call TRBJ1-2; the D gene is possibly TRBD1 (5 bases). Between the trimmed V and J ends, which lost 2 bases and 5 bases, there was a span of 10 bases. The CDR3 runs 13 residues. Germline V CDR1 and CDR2: SGHRS, YFSETQ. The DNA of the CDR3 is TGCGCCAGCAGCTTTGGGGCGTCATATGGCTACACCTTC. Protein: CASSFGASYGYTF.

The rearrangement links TRBV5-1 to TRBJ2-6; 7 bases fit TRBD1. The V gene's germline CDR1 is SGHRS and CDR2 YFSETQ. Trimming cost V 4 bases and J 3 bases; bases outside gene matches: 4. The CDR3 consists of 15 residues. The CDR3 nucleotides are TGCGCCAGCAGCCACCAGGGGGTTGGGGCCAACGTCCTGACTTTC. Translating gives CASSHQGVGANVLTF.

This sequence joins TRBV19 and TRBJ1-2, with 7 bases aligning to TRBD1. Germline assignment: CDR1 LNHDA and CDR2 SQIVND (reference sequence). The V gene end was trimmed by 2 bases and the J gene end by 2 bases; junction bases not matched to a gene: 8. CDR3 length: 16 amino acids. The CDR3 sequence is CASSIMLTGYNYGYTF. The CDR3 coding sequence is TGTGCCAGTAGTATAATGCTGACAGGGTACAACTATGGCTACACCTTC.

The gene calls are TRBV11-3 and TRBJ2-7, with 11 bases that match TRBD2. The germline V gene has CDR1 SGHNT and CDR2 YENEEA. The CDR3 is made up of 16 amino acids. The V segment lost 4 bases and the J segment 1 base; nucleotides outside the gene matches: 6. CDR3: CASSSTSGSTSYEQYF. The CDR3 nucleotides are TGTGCCAGCAGCTCCACTAGCGGGAGTACGTCCTACGAGCAGTACTTC.

The chain is built from TRBV2 and TRBJ1-5; 7 nucleotides align to TRBD1. Germline V lookup: CDR1 SNHLY, CDR2 FYNNEI. V lost 10 bases, J lost 1 base, and 10 bases stayed unmatched. CDR3 length equals 15 residues. The CDR3 here is CATRQGRNSNQPQHF. The CDR3 region has the DNA TGTGCCACCAGACAGGGCCGAAACAGCAATCAGCCCCAGCATTTT.

This clone occurred a few times. The sample contains more than one DNA sequence encoding this CDR3. The V and J genes are TRBV29-1 and TRBJ1-2, with D unclear. The CDR3 is made up of 12 amino acids. Germline V CDR1 and CDR2: SQVTM, ANQGSEA. Trimming shortened V by 1 base and J by 8 bases, and 11 bases separated the two germline ends. CDR3 coding DNA: TGCAGCGTTGAAGCAGGCCGAGGAGGCTACACCTTC. Translation gives CSVEAGRGGYTF.

This chain links TRBV18 with TRBJ2-2, with D tentatively TRBD1 or TRBD2 (5 bases each). The V end was cut by 6 bases, the J end by 2 bases, with 10 bases between. The CDR3 has 14 residues. CDR1 and CDR2 from the germline V gene are KGHSH and LQKENI. CDR3 nucleotide sequence: TGTGCCAGCTCCCGGGACGTAAACACCGGGGAGCTGTTTTTT. Residues: CASSRDVNTGELFF. The full variable domain, its missing parts supplied by reference TRBV18 and TRBJ2-2, is NAGVMQNPRHLVRRRGQEARLRCSPMKGHSHVYWYRQLPEEGLKFMVYLQKENIIDESGMPKERFSAEFPKEGPSILRIQQVVRGDSAAYFCASSRDVNTGELFFGEGSRLTVL.

This clone showed up just once. The V call is TRBV5-1, the J call TRBJ2-5; TRBD1 agrees at 11 bases. The junction had 8 bases not matched to a gene; V was cut back by 3 bases and J by 7 bases. Germline assignment: CDR1 SGHRS and CDR2 YFSETQ. The CDR3 covers 15 residues. CDR3 sequence (DNA): TGCGCCAGCAGCTCCACCTGGGACAGGGGGGGGACCCAGTACTTC. Residues: CASSSTWDRGGTQYF.

The V call is TRBV6-6, the J call TRBJ2-6; no firm D call. The CDR3 has 15 amino acids. V lost 4 bases and J lost 0, with 7 bases in between. Germline lookup yields CDR1 MNHNY and CDR2 SVGAGI (reference sequence). DNA of the CDR3: TGTGCCAGCAGTTCCAGGAACTCTGGGGCCAACGTCCTGACTTTC. Amino acids: CASSSRNSGANVLTF.

The V and J genes are TRBV27 and TRBJ2-3, with 11 bases matching TRBD2. In germline, CDR1 is MNHEY, CDR2 SMNVEV (reference sequence). The CDR3 spans 16 residues. The V segment lost 4 bases and the J segment 4 bases; nucleotides outside the gene matches: 7. The DNA for the CDR3 is TGTGCCAGCAGTTCCCTTAGCGGGGGGGTCGCAGATACGCAGTATTTT. Translating gives CASSSLSGGVADTQYF.

The V and J genes are TRBV10-1 and TRBJ2-3; the D is unclear. The CDR3 extends over 13 amino acids. V was shortened by 4 bases and J by 2 bases, with 7 bases between the two germline ends. Germline lookup yields CDR1 WNHNN and CDR2 SYGVQD (reference sequence). CDR3 residues: CASSAASTDTQYF. In nucleotides, the CDR3 is TGCGCCAGCAGTGCGGCCTCCACAGATACGCAGTATTTT.

The chain is built from TRBV6-1 and TRBJ1-1; D unresolved. CDR1 and CDR2 from the germline V gene are MNHNS and SASEGT. Trimming stripped 5 bases from V and 2 bases from J, with 9 bases between. The CDR3 runs 13 residues. DNA for the CDR3: TGTGCCAGCAGTAAGGGTCCAAACACTGAAGCTTTCTTT. Translation: CASSKGPNTEAFF.

This rearrangement joins TRBV7-8 to TRBJ1-5; D is ambiguous. CDR3 length equals 16 residues. Germline CDR1 is SGHVS and CDR2 is FQNEAQ. V was pared by 1 base and J by 5 bases, with 15 bases between. Written as DNA, the CDR3 is TGTGCCAGCAGCTTAGACTTCGCACCTTCTGATCAGCCCCAGCATTTT. This gives the protein CASSLDFAPSDQPQHF. The variable domain in full, with the rest retrieved from reference TRBV7-8 and TRBJ1-5, is GAGVSQSPRYKVAKRGQDVALRCDPISGHVSLFWYQQALGQGPEFLTYFQNEAQLDKSGLPSDRFFAERPEGSVSTLKIQRTQQEDSAVYLCASSLDFAPSDQPQHFGDGTRLSIL.